In this sample, the clone carrying this TCR beta chain turned up a few times. Its antigen is not identified. Using quantitative 5'-RACE with molecular barcodes, the authors made TCR beta libraries. MiXCR was run by TCRdb on the 5' RACE reads, yielding one entry per CDR3 protein. The sample consists of 350,000 or so distinct CDR3 sequences, roughly 12% of them appearing once. CDR3 length equals 12 residues. Trimming shortened V by 2 bases and J by 10 bases, and 6 bases separated the two germline ends. Per germline, CDR1 MDHEN and CDR2 SYDVKM. This sample stems from a study of CD8 T cells in ankylosing spondylitis. Overall study findings and caveats: Reported data indicate significant enrichment of disease-linked clones within matched ankylosing spondylitis synovial fluid. In reactive arthritis synovial fluid and blood, some motif variants had been reported before. Disease-linked clones bore a CD8+ phenotype and were relatively rare in peripheral blood.

The sequenced sample consisted of blood, either unsorted or a sorted T cell fraction (not recorded which). The chain links TRBV28 to TRBJ1-6; D gene unclear. This receptor was taken from a female donor with ankylosing spondylitis or in good health (not recorded which). Written as DNA, the CDR3 is TGTGCCAGCAGTTTAACACGGTCACCCCTCCACTTT. Translating it yields CASSLTRSPLHF.